This T cell receptor beta chain was recovered during a study of CD8 T cells in ankylosing spondylitis. Study results and limitations: For ankylosing spondylitis blood, a TCR beta motif of several highly homologous variants appeared characteristic.

Germline values: CDR1 MNHEY, CDR2 SMNVEV (reference sequence). This CDR3 spans 15 amino acids. Trimming stripped 5 bases from V and 7 bases from J, with 15 bases between. This clonotype was observed a few times. Its antigen is not known. Using its own MiXCR run on the 5' RACE reads, TCRdb lists one record per CDR3 protein. The sample records 330,000 or so distinct CDR3 sequences, less than 10% being singletons. This TCR derives from a male donor with ankylosing spondylitis. The V and J genes are TRBV27 and TRBJ1-6; D ambiguous. Source material: blood, either unsorted or a sorted T cell fraction (not recorded which). CDR3: CASSPRRTANSPLHF. The CDR3 nucleotides read TGTGCCAGCAGTCCCCGCCGGACGGCCAATTCACCCCTCCACTTT.